The present entry profiles one T cell receptor (beta chain) with its context. Its antigen is still unknown. This entry comes from a study of cytomegalovirus exposure and HLA in healthy donors. Both 60 Vbeta primers and 13 Jbeta primers went into the PCR. Here immunoSEQ multiplex PCR was the method, and the copy in TCRdb shows in-frame clones only, minus some. Counted here are roughly 110,000 clones, around 79% occurring once; the ten biggest clones make up roughly 3.6%. This cohort consisted of healthy bone marrow donors. Study outcomes and limitations: Earlier analysis yielded a pattern in which most TCR beta V segments were productive about 87% or about 30% of the time.

Germline CDR1 MNHNY, CDR2 SVGAGI (reference sequence). Germline trimming cut 4 bases from V and 6 bases from J; bases unmatched to any gene: 7. The CDR3 is 14 residues long. This receptor was taken from a man aged 60-69 years in good health and CMV-seronegative. The chain employs TRBV6-6 and TRBJ1-2; 8 bases align to TRBD1. The sample was PBMCs. The CDR3 sequence is CASSSDGTGNGYTF. Here the CDR3 DNA reads TGTGCCAGCAGTTCCGATGGGACAGGCAATGGCTACACCTTC.